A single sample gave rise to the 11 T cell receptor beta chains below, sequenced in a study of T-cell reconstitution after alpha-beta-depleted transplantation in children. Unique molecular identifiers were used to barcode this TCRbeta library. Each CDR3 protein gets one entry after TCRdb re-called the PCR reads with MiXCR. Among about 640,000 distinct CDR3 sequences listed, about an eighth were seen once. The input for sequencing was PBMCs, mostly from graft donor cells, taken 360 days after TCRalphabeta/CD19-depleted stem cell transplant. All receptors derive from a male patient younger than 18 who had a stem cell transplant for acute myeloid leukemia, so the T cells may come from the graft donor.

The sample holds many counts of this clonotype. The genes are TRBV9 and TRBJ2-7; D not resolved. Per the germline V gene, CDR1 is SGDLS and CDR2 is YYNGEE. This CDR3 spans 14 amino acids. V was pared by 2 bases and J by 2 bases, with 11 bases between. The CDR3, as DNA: TGTGCCAGCAGCGTCCGGACCGACCCCTACGAGCAGTACTTC. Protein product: CASSVRTDPYEQYF.

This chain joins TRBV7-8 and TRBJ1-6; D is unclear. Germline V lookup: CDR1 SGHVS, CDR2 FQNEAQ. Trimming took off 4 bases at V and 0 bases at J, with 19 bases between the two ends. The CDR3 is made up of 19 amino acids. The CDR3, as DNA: TGTGCCAGCAGCTCCTTAGTAGCGGCCCGAAGCTCCTATAATTCACCCCTCCACTTT. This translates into CASSSLVAARSSYNSPLHF.

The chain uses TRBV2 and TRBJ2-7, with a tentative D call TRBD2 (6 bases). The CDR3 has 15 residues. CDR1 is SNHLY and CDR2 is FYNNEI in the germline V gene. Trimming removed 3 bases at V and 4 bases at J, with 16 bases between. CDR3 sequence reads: CASSEGSLAIYEQYF. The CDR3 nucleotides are TGTGCCAGCAGTGAGGGTAGTCTAGCGATTTACGAGCAGTACTTC.

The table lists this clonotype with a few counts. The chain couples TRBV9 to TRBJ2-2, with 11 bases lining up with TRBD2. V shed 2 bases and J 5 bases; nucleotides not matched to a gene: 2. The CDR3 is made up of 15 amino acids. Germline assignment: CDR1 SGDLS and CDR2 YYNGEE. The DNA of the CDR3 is TGTGCCAGCAGCGTGCGGACTAGCGGGACCGGGGAGCTGTTTTTT. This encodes CASSVRTSGTGELFF.

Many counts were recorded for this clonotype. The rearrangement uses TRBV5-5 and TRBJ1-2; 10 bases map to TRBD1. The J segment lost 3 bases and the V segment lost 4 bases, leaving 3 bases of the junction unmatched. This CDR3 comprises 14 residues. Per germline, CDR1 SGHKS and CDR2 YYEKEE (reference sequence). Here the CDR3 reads CASSRGTGDYGYTF. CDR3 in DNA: TGTGCCAGCAGCCGCGGGACAGGGGACTATGGCTACACCTTC.

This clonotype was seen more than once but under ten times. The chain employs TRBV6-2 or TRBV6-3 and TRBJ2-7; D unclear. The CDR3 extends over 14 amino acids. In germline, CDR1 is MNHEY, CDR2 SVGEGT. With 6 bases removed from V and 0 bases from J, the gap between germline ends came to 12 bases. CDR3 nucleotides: TGTGCCAGCAGATACGCTCCGAGCTCCTACGAGCAGTACTTC. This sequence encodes CASRYAPSSYEQYF.

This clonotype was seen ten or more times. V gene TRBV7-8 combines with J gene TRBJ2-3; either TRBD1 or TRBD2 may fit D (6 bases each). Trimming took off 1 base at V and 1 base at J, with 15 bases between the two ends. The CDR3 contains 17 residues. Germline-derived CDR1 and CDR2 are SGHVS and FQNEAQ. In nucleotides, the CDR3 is TGTGCCAGCAGCTTAGATGGGGGGCCGTATGGCACAGATACGCAGTATTTT. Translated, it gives CASSLDGGPYGTDTQYF.

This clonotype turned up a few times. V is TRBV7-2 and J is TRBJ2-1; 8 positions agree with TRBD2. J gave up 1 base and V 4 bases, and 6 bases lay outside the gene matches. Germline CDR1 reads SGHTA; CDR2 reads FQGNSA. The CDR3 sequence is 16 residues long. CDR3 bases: TGTGCCAGCAGCTCACTAGCGGCCATATCCTACAATGAGCAGTTCTTC. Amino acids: CASSSLAAISYNEQFF.

The DNA for the CDR3 is TGTGCCAGCAGTCTTCAGGGATTGAGGACTGAAGCTTTCTTT. Amino acids: CASSLQGLRTEAFF. V is TRBV28 and J is TRBJ1-1; D is possibly TRBD1 (5 bases). CDR3 length: 14 amino acids. The V and J ends lost 5 bases and 5 bases respectively, with 15 bases between them. The V gene's germline CDR1 is MDHEN and CDR2 SYDVKM.

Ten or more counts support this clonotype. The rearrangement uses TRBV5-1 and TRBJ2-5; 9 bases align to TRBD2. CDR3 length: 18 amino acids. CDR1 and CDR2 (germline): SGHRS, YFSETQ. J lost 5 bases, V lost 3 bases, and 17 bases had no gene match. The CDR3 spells CASSSRVAGVPKLETQYF. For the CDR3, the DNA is TGCGCCAGCAGCTCCCGGGTAGCGGGAGTCCCCAAGTTGGAGACCCAGTACTTC. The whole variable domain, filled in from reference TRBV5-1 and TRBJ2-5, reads KAGVTQTPRYLIKTRGQQVTLSCSPISGHRSVSWYQQTPGQGLQFLFEYFSETQRNKGNFPGRFSGRQFSNSRSEMNVSTLELGDSALYLCASSSRVAGVPKLETQYFGPGTRLLVL.

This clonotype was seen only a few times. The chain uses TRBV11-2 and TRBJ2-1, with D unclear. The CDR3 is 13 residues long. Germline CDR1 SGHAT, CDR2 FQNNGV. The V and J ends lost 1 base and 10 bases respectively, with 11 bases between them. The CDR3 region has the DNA TGTGCCAGCAGCTTAGTATTCGGCCGCGAGCAGTTCTTC. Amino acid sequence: CASSLVFGREQFF.